These 27 T cell receptor beta chains came from one sample sequenced in a study of OX40 agonist ivuxolimab in advanced cancers. The method was immunoSEQ multiplex PCR; TCRdb's version includes in-frame clones alone and lacks a portion of them. The table includes roughly 30,000 clones, 88% detected once. The input for sequencing was CD4+ or CD8+ T cells sorted from blood, taken in a trial of the OX40 agonist ivuxolimab. All receptors come from an adult with an advanced solid tumor such as melanoma, head and neck, liver or kidney cancer.

The rearrangement joins TRBV5-4 to TRBJ2-7, with 9 bases that match TRBD2. Per germline, CDR1 SGHNT and CDR2 YYREEE (reference sequence). This CDR3 spans 15 amino acids. V trimming: 0 bases; J trimming: 7 bases; junction bases outside the gene matches: 8. CDR3 sequence reads: CASSLVAGAPMEQYF. The CDR3 coding sequence is TGTGCCAGCAGCTTGGTAGCGGGGGCCCCTATGGAGCAGTACTTC.

This clone was detected once. The rearrangement joins TRBV2 to TRBJ2-2, with TRBD1 identical over 9 bases. Per germline, CDR1 SNHLY and CDR2 FYNNEI. J gave up 10 bases and V 5 bases, and 8 bases lay outside the gene matches. This CDR3 spans 14 amino acids. For the CDR3, the DNA is TGTGCCAGCAGTCTGGGACAGGGCACGTCGGAGCTGTTTTTT. This translates into CASSLGQGTSELFF.

The rearrangement joins TRBV4-1 to TRBJ2-1; D remains unclear. This CDR3 is built from 11 residues. The V gene's germline CDR1 is MGHRA and CDR2 YSYEKL. Trimming shortened V by 4 bases and J by 9 bases, and 7 bases separated the two germline ends. Here the CDR3 DNA reads TGCGCCAGCAGCCTCGACGGTGAGCAGTTCTTC. Translating it yields CASSLDGEQFF.

The chain has TRBV7-8 and TRBJ2-1; tentative D call: TRBD2 (7 bases). The ends were cut back, 3 bases at V and 5 bases at J, with 14 bases in the middle. This CDR3 is 15 amino acids long. Germline V lookup: CDR1 SGHVS, CDR2 FQNEAQ. The CDR3 DNA sequence: TGTGCCAGCAGCTTCCGGGGGGCACCGGACAATGAGCAGTTCTTC. It translates to CASSFRGAPDNEQFF.

This clone showed up just a few times. The V gene is TRBV7-9, the J gene TRBJ1-2; D gene ambiguous. There are 13 residues in the CDR3. V shed 0 bases and J shed 2 bases, with 4 bases lying between them. Looked up from germline, CDR1 is SEHNR and CDR2 is FQNEAQ (reference sequence). CDR3 region: CASSLAENYGYTF. CDR3 sequence (DNA): TGTGCCAGCAGCTTAGCAGAAAACTATGGCTACACCTTC.

The chain joins TRBV29-1 to TRBJ2-5; D remains ambiguous. Per germline, CDR1 SQVTM and CDR2 ANQGSEA. The ends were cut back, 7 bases at V and 5 bases at J, with 8 bases in the middle. The CDR3 covers 10 residues. The CDR3 sequence is CSGTLETQYF. The CDR3 DNA reads TGCAGCGGAACTCTTGAGACCCAGTACTTC. The full variable domain, with the rest looked up from reference TRBV29-1 and TRBJ2-5, is SAVISQKPSRDICQRGTSLTIQCQVDSQVTMMFWYRQQPGQSLTLIATANQGSEATYESGFVIDKFPISRPNLTFSTLTVSNMSPEDSSIYLCSGTLETQYFGPGTRLLVL.

This clone was seen just once. V and J are TRBV7-8 and TRBJ2-7; tentatively, D is TRBD1 or TRBD2 (5 bases each). The V gene lost 4 bases and the J gene lost 7 bases, with 17 bases spanning the gap. Germline V gives CDR1 SGHVS, CDR2 FQNEAQ. The CDR3 totals 14 residues. The CDR3 spells CASSYGTSVTEQYF. The CDR3 DNA sequence: TGTGCCAGCAGCTACGGGACGTCGGTCACGGAGCAGTACTTC.

The chain joins TRBV7-9 to TRBJ2-3; D may correspond to TRBD1 or TRBD2 (5 bases each). The germline V gene has CDR1 SEHNR and CDR2 FQNEAQ (reference sequence). V gave up 2 bases and J gave up 6 bases, with 12 bases separating them. This CDR3 contains 14 residues. CDR3 coding DNA: TGTGCCAGCAGCTTATCCTCCGAGGGGGATACGCAGTATTTT. Residues: CASSLSSEGDTQYF.

The rearrangement uses TRBV6-4 and TRBJ2-3; TRBD1 might be the D (6 bases). Between the trimmed V and J ends, which lost 2 bases and 14 bases, there was a span of 14 bases. Germline values: CDR1 MRHNA, CDR2 SNTAGT. This CDR3 comprises 12 residues. The CDR3 protein is CASSDAEGGAYF. CDR3 nucleotides: TGTGCCAGCAGTGACGCCGAAGGGGGAGCGTATTTT.

V is TRBV6-1 and J is TRBJ2-1; 11 bases line up with TRBD1. CDR3 length: 16 residues. The V segment lost 2 bases and the J segment 6 bases; nucleotides outside the gene matches: 6. CDR1 is MNHNS and CDR2 is SASEGT in the germline V gene. The CDR3 here is CASSELGQGAVNEQFF. The CDR3, as DNA: TGTGCCAGCAGTGAACTTGGACAGGGGGCGGTCAATGAGCAGTTCTTC.

This chain joins TRBV14 and TRBJ2-7, with 7 bases that match TRBD1. Trimming removed 1 base from V and 3 bases from J; junction bases left unmatched: 6. CDR3 length: 15 residues. Looked up from germline, CDR1 is SGHDN and CDR2 is FVKESK. In DNA, the CDR3 is TGTGCCAGCAGCCAAGGAGACAGGGTCCTCTACGAGCAGTACTTC. Residues: CASSQGDRVLYEQYF.

V and J are TRBV9 and TRBJ2-7; the D is unclear. The V and J ends lost 3 bases and 3 bases respectively, with 7 bases between them. From germline, CDR1 is SGDLS and CDR2 YYNGEE. CDR3 size: 12 residues. This CDR3 is CASSADVYEQYF. CDR3 coding DNA: TGTGCCAGCAGCGCCGACGTCTACGAGCAGTACTTC. Using reference TRBV9 and TRBJ2-7 for the parts outside the CDR3, the full variable domain is DSGVTQTPKHLITATGQRVTLRCSPRSGDLSVYWYQQSLDQGLQFLIQYYNGEERAKGNILERFSAQQFPDLHSELNLSSLELGDSALYFCASSADVYEQYFGPGTRLTVT.

This clone appeared a few times. The chain recombines TRBV9 with TRBJ1-2, with 10 bases that match TRBD1. Germline CDR1 SGDLS, CDR2 YYNGEE. This CDR3 spans 14 amino acids. Trimming at V came to 3 bases and at J to 8 bases, leaving 7 bases not matched to a gene. The CDR3, as DNA: TGTGCCAGCAGCGCCCGGACAGGGGGAGACGGCTACACCTTC. Protein: CASSARTGGDGYTF.

This sequence joins TRBV21-1 and TRBJ1-2. TRBV21-1 is marked as a pseudogene. The CDR3 sequence is 15 residues long. The CDR3 nucleotides are TGTGCCAGCAGCAAAGTCCGATGTACTAACTATGGCTACACCTTC. It encodes CASSKVRCTNYGYTF.

The chain has TRBV7-9 and TRBJ2-7; D remains ambiguous. This CDR3 spans 11 amino acids. V lost 2 bases and J lost 3, with 2 bases in between. Germline assignment: CDR1 SEHNR and CDR2 FQNEAQ (reference sequence). The chain's CDR3 is CASSLSYEQYF. CDR3 DNA sequence: TGTGCCAGCAGCTTAAGCTACGAGCAGTACTTC.

The V gene is TRBV13, the J gene TRBJ1-1; TRBD1 aligns across 9 bases. CDR1 and CDR2 from the germline V gene are PRHDT and FYEKMQ (reference sequence). The CDR3 is 15 amino acids. V was pared by 5 bases and J by 4 bases, with 8 bases of the junction left unmatched. The CDR3 reads CASSPRDRVITEAFF. The CDR3 nucleotides read TGTGCCAGCAGCCCGAGGGACAGGGTAATCACTGAAGCTTTCTTT.

The chain combines TRBV9 with TRBJ1-1; D ambiguous. Germline V gives CDR1 SGDLS, CDR2 YYNGEE. Trimming left V 3 bases short and J 7 bases short, with 13 bases between. The CDR3 is made up of 13 amino acids. CDR3 region: CASSGGDRFEAFF. CDR3 sequence (DNA): TGTGCCAGCAGCGGGGGAGATAGATTTGAAGCTTTCTTT.

The rearrangement uses TRBV7-9 and TRBJ1-3, with 7 bases aligning to TRBD1. In germline, CDR1 is SEHNR, CDR2 FQNEAQ (reference sequence). Trimming at V came to 5 bases and at J to 4 bases, leaving 11 bases not matched to a gene. The CDR3 consists of 16 residues. CDR3 in DNA: TGTGCCAGCAGCAACTCGACAGGGCCGTCCGGAAACACCATATATTTT. Amino acids: CASSNSTGPSGNTIYF.

The gene calls are TRBV7-9 and TRBJ1-2, with D possibly being TRBD1 (5 bases). The CDR3 sequence is 13 residues long. Deletions cut 5 bases from V and 8 bases from J, with 15 bases between. The V gene's germline CDR1 is SEHNR and CDR2 FQNEAQ (reference sequence). The CDR3 coding sequence is TGTGCCAGCAGCGAAGTTCAGGGCGAAGGCTACACCTTC. It encodes CASSEVQGEGYTF.

The chain is built from TRBV7-9 and TRBJ1-1; no clear D. Germline CDR1 reads SEHNR; CDR2 reads FQNEAQ (reference sequence). Trimming stripped 3 bases from V and 5 bases from J, with 7 bases between. CDR3 length: 12 residues. DNA for the CDR3: TGTGCCAGCAGCTTTGGGGAAACTGAAGCTTTCTTT. This translates into CASSFGETEAFF.

There are many counts of this clone. The gene calls are TRBV5-6 and TRBJ1-2; D gene unclear. CDR3 length: 17 amino acids. Germline V gives CDR1 SGHDT, CDR2 YYEEEE. V was cut by 3 bases and J by 3 bases, with 21 bases left in between. The CDR3 region has the DNA TGTGCCAGCAGCTACTCACCCTCAGGAATCTTTGACTATGGCTACACCTTC. Its translation is CASSYSPSGIFDYGYTF.

This rearrangement joins TRBV4-3 to TRBJ2-2, with D perhaps matching TRBD2 (5 bases). The CDR3 consists of 14 residues. The germline V gene encodes CDR1 LGHNA and CDR2 YSLEER. V gave up 8 bases and J gave up 1 base, with 11 bases separating them. DNA for the CDR3: TGCGCCAGCGGGTCGGGGATGAACACCGGGGAGCTGTTTTTT. Translating it yields CASGSGMNTGELFF.

The chain is built from TRBV9 and TRBJ2-3; D might be TRBD1 or TRBD2, each matching 5 bases. The CDR3 length is 15 residues. The germline V and J ends were trimmed by 3 bases and 3 bases, with 14 bases remaining between them. In germline, CDR1 is SGDLS, CDR2 YYNGEE. Here the CDR3 DNA reads TGTGCCAGCAGCGCCCCCGAGGGGCCGACAGATACGCAGTATTTT. It specifies CASSAPEGPTDTQYF.

A few counts support this clone. The chain combines TRBV21-1 with TRBJ1-1; TRBD1 is the table's D call and was not checked against the DNA. TRBV21-1 is given as a pseudogene. The CDR3 runs 14 residues. CDR3 protein: CASSQWSGNTEAFF. CDR3 sequence (DNA): TGTGCCAGCAGCCAATGGTCAGGGAACACTGAAGCTTTCTTT.

This chain joins TRBV7-8 and TRBJ1-1, with a possible D match to TRBD1 (6 bases). The CDR3 sequence is 16 residues long. V was trimmed by 2 bases and J by 2 bases, leaving 15 bases between them. Germline lookup yields CDR1 SGHVS and CDR2 FQNEAQ. In DNA form, the CDR3 reads TGTGCCAGCAGCTTACACCCCCGGACAGATAACACTGAAGCTTTCTTT. This sequence encodes CASSLHPRTDNTEAFF.

The chain employs TRBV21-1 and TRBJ2-2. TRBV21-1 is a pseudogene locus. The CDR3 length is 14 residues. CDR3 sequence reads: CASSPLGNTGELFF. The DNA for the CDR3 is TGTGCCAGCAGCCCCTTAGGAAACACCGGGGAGCTGTTTTTT.

This clone was observed a single time. The V gene is TRBV9, the J gene TRBJ1-1; the D gene is possibly TRBD1 (6 bases). The V end was cut by 3 bases, the J end by 0 bases, with 9 bases between. The CDR3 totals 14 residues. In germline, CDR1 is SGDLS, CDR2 YYNGEE. The CDR3 here is CASSAGQLNTEAFF. CDR3 in DNA: TGTGCCAGCAGCGCGGGACAATTGAACACTGAAGCTTTCTTT.